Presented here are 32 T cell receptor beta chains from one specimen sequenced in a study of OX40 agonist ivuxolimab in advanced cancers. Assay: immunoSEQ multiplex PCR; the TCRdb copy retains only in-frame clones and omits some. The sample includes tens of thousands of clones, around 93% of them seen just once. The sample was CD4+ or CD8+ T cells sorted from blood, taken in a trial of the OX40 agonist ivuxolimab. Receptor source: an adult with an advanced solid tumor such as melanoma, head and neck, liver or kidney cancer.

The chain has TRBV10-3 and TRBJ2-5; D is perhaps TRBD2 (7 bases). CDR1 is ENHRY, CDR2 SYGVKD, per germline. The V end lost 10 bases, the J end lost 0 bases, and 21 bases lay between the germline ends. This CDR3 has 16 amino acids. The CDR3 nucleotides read TGTGCCACAAGAGCGGGGTCTCGGGGGCACCAAGAGACCCAGTACTTC. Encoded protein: CATRAGSRGHQETQYF.

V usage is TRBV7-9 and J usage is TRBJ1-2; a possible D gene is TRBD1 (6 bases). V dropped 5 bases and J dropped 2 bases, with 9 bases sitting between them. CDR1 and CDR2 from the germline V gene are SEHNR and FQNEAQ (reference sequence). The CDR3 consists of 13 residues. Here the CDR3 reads CASSHRVNYGYTF. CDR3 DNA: TGTGCCAGCAGCCACAGGGTAAACTATGGCTACACCTTC.

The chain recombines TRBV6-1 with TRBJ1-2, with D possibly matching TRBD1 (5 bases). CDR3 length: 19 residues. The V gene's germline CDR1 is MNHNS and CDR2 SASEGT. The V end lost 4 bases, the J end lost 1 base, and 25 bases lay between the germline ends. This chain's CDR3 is CASSAIRRDLLLLNYGYTF. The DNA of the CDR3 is TGTGCCAGCAGTGCCATAAGACGGGACCTTCTCCTTCTTAACTATGGCTACACCTTC.

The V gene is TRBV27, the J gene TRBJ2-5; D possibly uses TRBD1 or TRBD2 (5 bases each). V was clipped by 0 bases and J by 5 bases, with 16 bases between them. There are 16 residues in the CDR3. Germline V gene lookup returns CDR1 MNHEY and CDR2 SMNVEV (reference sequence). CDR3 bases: TGTGCCAGCAGTTTATCCCCCACCGGGGCCAGGGAGACCCAGTACTTC. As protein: CASSLSPTGARETQYF.

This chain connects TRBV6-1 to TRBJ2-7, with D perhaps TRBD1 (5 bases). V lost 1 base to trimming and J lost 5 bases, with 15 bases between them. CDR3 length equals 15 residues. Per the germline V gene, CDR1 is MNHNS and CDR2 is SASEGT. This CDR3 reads CASSEDRLQMDEQYF. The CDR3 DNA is TGTGCCAGCAGTGAAGACAGGTTACAAATGGACGAGCAGTACTTC.

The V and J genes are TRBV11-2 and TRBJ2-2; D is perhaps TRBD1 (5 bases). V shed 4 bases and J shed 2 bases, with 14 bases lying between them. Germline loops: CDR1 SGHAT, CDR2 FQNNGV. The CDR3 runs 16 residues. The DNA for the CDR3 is TGTGCCAGCAGCTCCGAATATCAGGGAAACACCGGGGAGCTGTTTTTT. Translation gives CASSSEYQGNTGELFF.

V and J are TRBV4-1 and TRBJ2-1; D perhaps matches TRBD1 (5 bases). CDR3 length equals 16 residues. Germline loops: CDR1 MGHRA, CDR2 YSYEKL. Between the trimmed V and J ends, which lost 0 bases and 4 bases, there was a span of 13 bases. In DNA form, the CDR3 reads TGCGCCAGCAGCCAAGATAAAGGGGCCTATTACAATGAGCAGTTCTTC. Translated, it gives CASSQDKGAYYNEQFF.

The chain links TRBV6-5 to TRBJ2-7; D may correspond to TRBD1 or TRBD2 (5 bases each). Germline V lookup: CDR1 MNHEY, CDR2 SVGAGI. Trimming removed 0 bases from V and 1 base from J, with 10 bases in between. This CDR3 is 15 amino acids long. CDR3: CASSYSTGRSYEQYF. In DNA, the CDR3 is TGTGCCAGCAGTTACTCCACGGGACGTTCCTACGAGCAGTACTTC.

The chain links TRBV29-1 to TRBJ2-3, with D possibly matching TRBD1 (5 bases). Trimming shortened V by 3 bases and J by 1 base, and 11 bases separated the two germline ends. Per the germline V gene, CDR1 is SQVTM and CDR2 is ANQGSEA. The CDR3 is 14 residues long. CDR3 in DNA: TGCAGCGTTGACACAGGTTATGGCACAGATACGCAGTATTTT. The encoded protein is CSVDTGYGTDTQYF.

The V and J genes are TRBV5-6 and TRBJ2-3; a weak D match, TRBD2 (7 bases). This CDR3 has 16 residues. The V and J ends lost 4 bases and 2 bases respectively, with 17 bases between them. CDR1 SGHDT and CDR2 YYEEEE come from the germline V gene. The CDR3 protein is CASSPPLGGATDTQYF. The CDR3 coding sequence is TGTGCCAGCAGCCCGCCCTTGGGGGGGGCCACAGATACGCAGTATTTT.

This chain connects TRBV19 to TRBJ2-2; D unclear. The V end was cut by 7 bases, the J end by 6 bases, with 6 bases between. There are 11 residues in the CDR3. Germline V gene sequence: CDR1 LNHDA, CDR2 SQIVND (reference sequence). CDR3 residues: CASKFAGELFF. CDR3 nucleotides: TGTGCCAGTAAATTCGCCGGGGAGCTGTTTTTT. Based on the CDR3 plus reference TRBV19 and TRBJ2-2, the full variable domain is DGGITQSPKYLFRKEGQNVTLSCEQNLNHDAMYWYRQDPGQGLRLIYYSQIVNDFQKGDIAEGYSVSREKKESFPLTVTSAQKNPTAFYLCASKFAGELFFGEGSRLTVL.

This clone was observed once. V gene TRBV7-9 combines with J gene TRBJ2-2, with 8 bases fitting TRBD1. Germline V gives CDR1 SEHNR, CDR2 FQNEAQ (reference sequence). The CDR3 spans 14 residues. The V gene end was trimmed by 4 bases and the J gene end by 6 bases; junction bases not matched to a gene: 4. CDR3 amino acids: CASSWTGWAGELFF. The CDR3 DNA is TGTGCCAGCAGCTGGACAGGGTGGGCCGGGGAGCTGTTTTTT.

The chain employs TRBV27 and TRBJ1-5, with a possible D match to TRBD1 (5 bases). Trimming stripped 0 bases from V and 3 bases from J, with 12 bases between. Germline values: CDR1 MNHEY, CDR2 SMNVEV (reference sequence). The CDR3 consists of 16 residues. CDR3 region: CASSLSKQGFNQPQHF. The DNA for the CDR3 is TGTGCCAGCAGTTTATCGAAGCAGGGCTTCAATCAGCCCCAGCATTTT.

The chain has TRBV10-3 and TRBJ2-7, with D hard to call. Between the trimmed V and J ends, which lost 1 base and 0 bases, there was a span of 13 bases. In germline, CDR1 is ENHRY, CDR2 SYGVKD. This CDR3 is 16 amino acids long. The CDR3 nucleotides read TGTGCCATCAGTGAGTTTTTTGTAGGCAGCTCCTACGAGCAGTACTTC. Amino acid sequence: CAISEFFVGSSYEQYF.

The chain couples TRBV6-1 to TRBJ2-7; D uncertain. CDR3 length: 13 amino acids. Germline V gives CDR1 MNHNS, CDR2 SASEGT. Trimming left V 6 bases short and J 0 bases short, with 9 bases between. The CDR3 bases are TGTGCCAGCAGGGACGGATCCTCCTACGAGCAGTACTTC. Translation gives CASRDGSSYEQYF.

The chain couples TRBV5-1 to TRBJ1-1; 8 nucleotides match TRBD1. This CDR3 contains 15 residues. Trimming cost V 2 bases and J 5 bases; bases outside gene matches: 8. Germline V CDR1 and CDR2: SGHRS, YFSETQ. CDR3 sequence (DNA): TGCGCCAGCAGCTTCCGTGACAGGGGAGGGACTGAAGCTTTCTTT. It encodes CASSFRDRGGTEAFF.

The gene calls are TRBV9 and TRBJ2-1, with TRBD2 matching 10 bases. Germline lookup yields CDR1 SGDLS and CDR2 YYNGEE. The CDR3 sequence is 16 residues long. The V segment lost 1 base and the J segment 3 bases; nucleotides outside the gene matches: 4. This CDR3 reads CASSVSGRALYNEQFF. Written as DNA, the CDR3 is TGTGCCAGCAGCGTAAGCGGGAGGGCACTCTACAATGAGCAGTTCTTC.

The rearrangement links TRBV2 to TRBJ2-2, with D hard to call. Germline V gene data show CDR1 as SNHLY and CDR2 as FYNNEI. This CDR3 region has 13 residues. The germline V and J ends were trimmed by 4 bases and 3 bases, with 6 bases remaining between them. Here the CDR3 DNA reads TGTGCCAGCAGTGTTTCATACACCGGGGAGCTGTTTTTT. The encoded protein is CASSVSYTGELFF.

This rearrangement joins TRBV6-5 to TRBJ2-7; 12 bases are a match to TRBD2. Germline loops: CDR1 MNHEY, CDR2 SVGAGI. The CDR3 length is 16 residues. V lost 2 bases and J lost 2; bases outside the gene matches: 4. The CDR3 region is CASSYRRLAGAYEQYF. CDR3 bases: TGTGCCAGCAGTTACCGACGACTAGCGGGAGCCTACGAGCAGTACTTC.

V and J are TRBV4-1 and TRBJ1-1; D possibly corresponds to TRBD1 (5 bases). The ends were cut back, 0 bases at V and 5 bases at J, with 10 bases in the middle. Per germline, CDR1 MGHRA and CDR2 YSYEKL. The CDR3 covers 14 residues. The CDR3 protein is CASSQDLGVTEAFF. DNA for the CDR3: TGCGCCAGCAGCCAAGATCTGGGGGTGACTGAAGCTTTCTTT.

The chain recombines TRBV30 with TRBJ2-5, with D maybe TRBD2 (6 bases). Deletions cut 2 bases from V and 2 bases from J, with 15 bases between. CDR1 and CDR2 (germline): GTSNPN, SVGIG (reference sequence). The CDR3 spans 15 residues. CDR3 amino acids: CAWSFRGTIQETQYF. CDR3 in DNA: TGTGCCTGGAGTTTCCGGGGGACCATTCAAGAGACCCAGTACTTC.

The CDR3 nucleotides read TGTGCCAGCAGCGTAGACAGGGGCGATAGCACAGATACGCAGTATTTT. It is translated as CASSVDRGDSTDTQYF. This rearrangement joins TRBV28 to TRBJ2-3; 8 bases match TRBD1. From germline, CDR1 is MDHEN and CDR2 SYDVKM. The CDR3 loop spans 16 amino acids. The V segment lost 6 bases and the J segment 0 bases; nucleotides outside the gene matches: 8.

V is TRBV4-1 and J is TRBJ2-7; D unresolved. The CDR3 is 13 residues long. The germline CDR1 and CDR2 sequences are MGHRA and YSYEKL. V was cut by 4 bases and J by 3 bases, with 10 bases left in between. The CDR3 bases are TGCGCCAGCAGCCCAGACGGAAACTACGAGCAGTACTTC. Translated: CASSPDGNYEQYF.

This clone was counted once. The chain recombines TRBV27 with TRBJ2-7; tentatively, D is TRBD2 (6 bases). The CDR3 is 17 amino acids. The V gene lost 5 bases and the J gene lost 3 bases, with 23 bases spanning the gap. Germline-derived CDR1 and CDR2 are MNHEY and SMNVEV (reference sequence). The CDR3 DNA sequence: TGTGCCAGCAGTCCCCCCCCTGGGGGAGGCCTCCGCTACGAGCAGTACTTC. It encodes CASSPPPGGGLRYEQYF.

The CDR3 DNA is TGTGCCAGCAGCTTAGTACAGGTGGATACTGAAGCTTTCTTT. Translating gives CASSLVQVDTEAFF. This chain connects TRBV7-2 to TRBJ1-1; possibly TRBD1 for D (5 bases). Trimming took 1 base from V and 5 from J, leaving 11 bases between them. Per the germline V gene, CDR1 is SGHTA and CDR2 is FQGNSA. The CDR3 length is 14 residues.

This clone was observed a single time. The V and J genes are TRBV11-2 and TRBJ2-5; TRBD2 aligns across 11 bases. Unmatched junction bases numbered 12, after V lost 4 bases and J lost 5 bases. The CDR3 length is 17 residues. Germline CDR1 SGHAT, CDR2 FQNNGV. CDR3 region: CASSSLTSGILWETQYF. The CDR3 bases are TGTGCCAGCAGCTCCCTGACTAGCGGGATTTTGTGGGAGACCCAGTACTTC.

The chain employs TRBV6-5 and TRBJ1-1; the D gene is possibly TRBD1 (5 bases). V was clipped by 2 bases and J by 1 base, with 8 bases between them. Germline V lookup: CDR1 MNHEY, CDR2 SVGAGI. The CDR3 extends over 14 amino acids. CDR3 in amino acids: CASSYVQENTEAFF. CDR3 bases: TGTGCCAGCAGTTACGTACAGGAGAACACTGAAGCTTTCTTT.

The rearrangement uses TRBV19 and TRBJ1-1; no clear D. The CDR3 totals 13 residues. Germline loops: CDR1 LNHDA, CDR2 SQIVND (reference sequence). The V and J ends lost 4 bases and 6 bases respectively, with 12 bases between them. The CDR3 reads CASSSYPGPEAFF. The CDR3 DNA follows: TGTGCCAGTAGTAGCTACCCGGGCCCTGAAGCTTTCTTT.

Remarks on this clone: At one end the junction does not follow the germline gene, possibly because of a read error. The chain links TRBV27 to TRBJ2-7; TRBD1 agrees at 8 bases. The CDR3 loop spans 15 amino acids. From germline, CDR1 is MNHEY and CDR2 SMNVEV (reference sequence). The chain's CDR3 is CASRLSGGQGYEQYF. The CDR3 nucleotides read TGTGCCAGCAGATTATCAGGAGGACAGGGCTACGAGCAGTACTTC.

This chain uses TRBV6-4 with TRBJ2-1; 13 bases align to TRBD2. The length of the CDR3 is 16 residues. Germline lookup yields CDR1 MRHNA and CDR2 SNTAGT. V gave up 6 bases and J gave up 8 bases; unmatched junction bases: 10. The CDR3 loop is CASSRTSGSYLDEQFF. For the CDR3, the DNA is TGTGCCAGCAGCAGGACTAGCGGGAGTTACCTGGATGAGCAGTTCTTC.

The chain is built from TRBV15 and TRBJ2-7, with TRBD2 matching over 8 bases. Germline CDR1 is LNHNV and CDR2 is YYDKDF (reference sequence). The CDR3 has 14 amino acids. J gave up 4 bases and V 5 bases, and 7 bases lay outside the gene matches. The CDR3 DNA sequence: TGTGCCACCAGCCCTACTAGCGGAGCTTACGAGCAGTACTTC. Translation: CATSPTSGAYEQYF.

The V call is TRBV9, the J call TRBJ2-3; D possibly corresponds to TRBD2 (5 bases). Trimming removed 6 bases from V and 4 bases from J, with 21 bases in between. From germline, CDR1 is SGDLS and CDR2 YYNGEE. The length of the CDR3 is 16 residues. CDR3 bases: TGTGCCAGCACCAAAGATTCGACTATCGAGCCAGATACGCAGTATTTT. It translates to CASTKDSTIEPDTQYF.